Listed below are T cell receptor beta chains from one sample, sequenced in a study of neurological immune-mediated disorders. Using its own MiXCR run on the 5' RACE reads, TCRdb lists one record per CDR3 protein. The sample has under 60,000 distinct CDR3 sequences; about 23% are singletons. The sample comprised PBMCs. The receptors were gathered from a woman in her seventies in good health. Both conserved end residues are part of each CDR3. Fields, in order: J gene, D gene, clone size, V gene, CDR3 DNA, CDR3 protein. The D gene is left open where the match is weak. Size tells how often a clone was seen (once, few, many) or the class of an expanded clone, and some rows leave it out.

>TRBJ2-1|NA|many|TRBV5-1
TGCGCCAGCAGCTTCGGGGACTACAATGAGCAGTTCTTC
CASSFGDYNEQFF
>TRBJ1-4|NA|NA|TRBV5-1
TGCGCCAGCAGGTCGGAATCGTCCCCTGCAACTAATGAAAAACTGTTTTTT
CASRSESSPATNEKLFF
>TRBJ2-7|NA|NA|TRBV24-1
TGTGCCACGAAGCGAGGAGCCCACCGACGTAGGGCTCACGAGCAGTACTTC
CATKRGAHRRRAHEQYF
>TRBJ1-5|NA|many|TRBV27
TGTGCCAGCAGTCAAACCGGGACGGGAAATCAGCCCCAGCATTTT
CASSQTGTGNQPQHF
>TRBJ1-4|NA|many|TRBV7-9
TGTGCCAGCAGCTTATTCTCAGGAGCAACTAATGAAAAACTGTTTTTT
CASSLFSGATNEKLFF
>TRBJ2-2|TRBD2|NA|TRBV5-6
TGTGCCAGCAGCTTGTTTCGGGGGGTCGATGCCGGGGAGCTGTTTTTT
CASSLFRGVDAGELFF
>TRBJ1-2|NA|many|TRBV28
TGTGCCAGCAGTCGGAATGGCTACACCTTC
CASSRNGYTF
>TRBJ2-3|TRBD2|many|TRBV7-2
TGTGTCAGCAGCGAGAACGGACTAGTCGGAGATACGCAGTATTTT
CVSSENGLVGDTQYF
>TRBJ1-5|TRBD1|many|TRBV5-6
TGTGCCAGCAGCTTAACAGGGGCGCATCAGCCCCAGCATTTT
CASSLTGAHQPQHF
>TRBJ2-5|TRBD2|many|TRBV10-3
TGTGCCATCAGTGACCCGGGACTAGCGGAAGAGACCCAGTACTTC
CAISDPGLAEETQYF
>TRBJ2-1|TRBD2|NA|TRBV7-9
TGTGCCAGCAGCCGCTGGACTAGCGGGAGTGGAAGGTCCTACAATGAGCAGTTCTTC
CASSRWTSGSGRSYNEQFF
>TRBJ1-1|NA|many|TRBV20-1
TGCAGTGCTAGAGGAGTCGGGGGTACTGAAGCTTTCTTT
CSARGVGGTEAFF
>TRBJ1-2|TRBD1|NA|TRBV5-5
TGTGCCAGCAGCTTGGAGGGGGCATCCCACTATGGCTACACCTTC
CASSLEGASHYGYTF
>TRBJ2-7|NA|NA|TRBV7-2
TGTGACAGCAGCTTAGAGGCGGGGTACGAGAAGTACTTC
CDSSLEAGYEKYF
>TRBJ1-4|NA|NA|TRBV7-2
TGTGCCAGCAGCCTGGGGGGCGGAAAACTGTTTTTT
CASSLGGGKLFF
>TRBJ1-2|TRBD1|many|TRBV5-1
TGCGCCAGCAGCGCCGAGGGGGCGGGCTATGGCTACACCTTC
CASSAEGAGYGYTF
>TRBJ1-1|NA|once|TRBV20-1
TGCAGTGCTAGAGACAGTAAAGGCGTGAACACTGAAGCTTTCTTT
CSARDSKGVNTEAFF
>TRBJ1-2|NA|many|TRBV9
TGTGCCAGCAGCTCTCCAGGATGGGGGCACACCTTC
CASSSPGWGHTF
>TRBJ1-1|NA|many|TRBV20-1
TGCAGTGCTAGGGGTTGGGGGACAATGAACACTGAAGCTTTCTTT
CSARGWGTMNTEAFF
>TRBJ2-3|NA|many|TRBV6-6
TGTGCCAGCAGTTACTCCAGTTTTCGAAGTACAGATACGCAGTATTTT
CASSYSSFRSTDTQYF
>TRBJ2-1|TRBD2|many|TRBV20-1
TGCAGTGCTGACTCGACTAGCGGGAGCTACAATGAGCAGTTCTTC
CSADSTSGSYNEQFF
>TRBJ2-2|NA|many|TRBV5-1
TGCGCCAGCAGCAAGGACGGTGACACCGGGGAGCTGTTTTTT
CASSKDGDTGELFF
>TRBJ1-1|NA|many|TRBV5-1
TGCGCCAGCAGCTTGGACAGCGGGCAAACTGAAGCTTTCTTT
CASSLDSGQTEAFF
>TRBJ1-2|NA|large|TRBV20-1
TGCAGTGTAGGGTCCCCTAACTATGGCTACACCTTC
CSVGSPNYGYTF
>TRBJ1-1|NA|NA|TRBV2
TGTGCCAGCACTCTAAGTCCGGGGCACACTGAAGCTTTCTTT
CASTLSPGHTEAFF
>TRBJ2-2|TRBD2|medium-sized|TRBV20-1
TGCAGTGCTCGACTAGCGGGACGTGACACCGGGGAGCTGTTTTTT
CSARLAGRDTGELFF
>TRBJ1-2|NA|many|TRBV5-1
TGCGCCAGCAGCATGGACAGCACTAACTATGGCTACACCTTC
CASSMDSTNYGYTF
>TRBJ2-6|TRBD1|NA|TRBV24-1
TGTGCCACCCAGGGGGCACTTGGGGCCAACGTCCTGACTTTC
CATQGALGANVLTF
>TRBJ2-3|TRBD2|many|TRBV10-3
TGTGCCACCCGACAGGAGACTAGCGACACAGATACGCAGTATTTT
CATRQETSDTDTQYF
>TRBJ2-3|TRBD2|many|TRBV5-1
TGCGCCTCCCAAACCGGGGAGGGGGATACGCAGTATTTT
CASQTGEGDTQYF
>TRBJ2-1|NA|many|TRBV5-1
TGCGCCAGCAGCTTCTCCTGGGGCTACAATGAGCAGTTCTTC
CASSFSWGYNEQFF
>TRBJ2-1|NA|NA|TRBV5-1
TGCGCCAGCAGCTTGGATTCGGGCGCGTACAATGAGCAGTTCTTC
CASSLDSGAYNEQFF
>TRBJ2-1|TRBD2|NA|TRBV5-1
TGCGCCAGCAGAATTGGGACTAGCGGGGTTGATGAGCAGTTCTTC
CASRIGTSGVDEQFF
>TRBJ2-3|TRBD2|NA|TRBV6-4
TGTGCCAGCAGTGACCTAGCGGGAGCGGGAGATACGCAGTATTTT
CASSDLAGAGDTQYF
>TRBJ2-5|NA|many|TRBV10-3
TGTGCCATCAGTCAAAATCAAGCGGGCTTCCAAGAGACCCAGTACTTC
CAISQNQAGFQETQYF
>TRBJ2-3|NA|NA|TRBV10-3
TGTGCCATCAGTGAAGGCGGCAACACAGATACGCGGTATTTT
CAISEGGNTDTRYF
>TRBJ2-7|NA|many|TRBV6-1
TGTGCCAGCAGAGGCGGGACAATCTCCTACGAGCAGTACTTC
CASRGGTISYEQYF
>TRBJ2-5|TRBD2|many|TRBV5-1
TGCGCCAGCAGCCCCACCGGGACTAGCGGGTACCAAGAGACCCAGTACTTC
CASSPTGTSGYQETQYF
>TRBJ2-1|NA|NA|TRBV12-3/TRBV12-4
TGTGCCAGCAGTTTGTATCCAGGGGGGTACTACAATGAGCAGTTCTTC
CASSLYPGGYYNEQFF
>TRBJ2-3|TRBD2|many|TRBV5-1
TGCGCCAGCAGCTTGGAGCGGGGCCGCACAGATACGCAGTATTTT
CASSLERGRTDTQYF